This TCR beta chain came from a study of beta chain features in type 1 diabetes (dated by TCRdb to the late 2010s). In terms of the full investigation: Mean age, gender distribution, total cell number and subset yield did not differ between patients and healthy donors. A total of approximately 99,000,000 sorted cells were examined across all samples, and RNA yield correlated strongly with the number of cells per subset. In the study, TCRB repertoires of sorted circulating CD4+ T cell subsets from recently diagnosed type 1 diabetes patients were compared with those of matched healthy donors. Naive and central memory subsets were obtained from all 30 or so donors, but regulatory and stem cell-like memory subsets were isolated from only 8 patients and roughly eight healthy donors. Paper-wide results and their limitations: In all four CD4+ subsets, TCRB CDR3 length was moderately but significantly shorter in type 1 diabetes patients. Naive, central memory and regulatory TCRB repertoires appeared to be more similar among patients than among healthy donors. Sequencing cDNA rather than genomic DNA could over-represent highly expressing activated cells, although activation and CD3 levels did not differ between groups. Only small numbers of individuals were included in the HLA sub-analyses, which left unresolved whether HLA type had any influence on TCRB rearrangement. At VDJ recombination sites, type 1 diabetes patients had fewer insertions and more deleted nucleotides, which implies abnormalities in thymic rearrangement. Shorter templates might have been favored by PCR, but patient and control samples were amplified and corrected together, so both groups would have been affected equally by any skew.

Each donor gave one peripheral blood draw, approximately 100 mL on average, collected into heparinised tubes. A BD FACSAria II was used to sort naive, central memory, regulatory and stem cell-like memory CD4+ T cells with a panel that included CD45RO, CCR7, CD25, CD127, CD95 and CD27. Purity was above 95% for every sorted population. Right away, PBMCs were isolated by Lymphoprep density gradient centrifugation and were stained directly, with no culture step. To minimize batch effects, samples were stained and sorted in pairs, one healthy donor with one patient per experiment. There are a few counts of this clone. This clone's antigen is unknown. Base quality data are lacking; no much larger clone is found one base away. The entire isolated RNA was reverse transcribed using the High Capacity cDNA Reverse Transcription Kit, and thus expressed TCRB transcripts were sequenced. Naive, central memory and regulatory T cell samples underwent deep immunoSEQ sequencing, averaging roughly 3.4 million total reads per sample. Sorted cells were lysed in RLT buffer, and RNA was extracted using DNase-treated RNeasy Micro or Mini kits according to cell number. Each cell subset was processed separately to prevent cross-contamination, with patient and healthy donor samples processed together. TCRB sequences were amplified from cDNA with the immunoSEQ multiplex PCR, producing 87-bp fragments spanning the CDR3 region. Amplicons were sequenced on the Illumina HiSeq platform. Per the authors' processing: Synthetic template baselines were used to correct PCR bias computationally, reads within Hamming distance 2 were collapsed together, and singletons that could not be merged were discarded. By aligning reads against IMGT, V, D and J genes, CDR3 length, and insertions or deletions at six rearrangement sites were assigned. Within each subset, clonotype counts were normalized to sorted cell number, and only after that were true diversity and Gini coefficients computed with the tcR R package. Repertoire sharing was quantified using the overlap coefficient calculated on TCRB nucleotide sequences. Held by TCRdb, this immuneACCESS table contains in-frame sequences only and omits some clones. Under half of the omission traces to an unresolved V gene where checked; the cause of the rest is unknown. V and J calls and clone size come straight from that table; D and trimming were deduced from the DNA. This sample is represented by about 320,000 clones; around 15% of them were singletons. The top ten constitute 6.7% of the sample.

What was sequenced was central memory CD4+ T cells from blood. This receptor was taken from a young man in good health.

The CDR3 protein sequence reads: CASSETLWRTDTQYF. At the DNA level, the sequence is TGTGCCAGCAGCGAGACGTTGTGGCGAACAGATACGCAGTATTTT. Recombination joined TRBV6-5 with TRBJ2-3; the D gene assignment is ambiguous. V lost 6 bases and J lost 3 bases; the stretch between them is 16 bases long. Reading from cysteine to phenylalanine, the CDR3 counts 15 amino acids. Of all the DNA, just the CDR3 is kept, 45 bases in frame from base 1. CDR1 MNHEY and CDR2 SVGAGI are derived from the germline V gene.